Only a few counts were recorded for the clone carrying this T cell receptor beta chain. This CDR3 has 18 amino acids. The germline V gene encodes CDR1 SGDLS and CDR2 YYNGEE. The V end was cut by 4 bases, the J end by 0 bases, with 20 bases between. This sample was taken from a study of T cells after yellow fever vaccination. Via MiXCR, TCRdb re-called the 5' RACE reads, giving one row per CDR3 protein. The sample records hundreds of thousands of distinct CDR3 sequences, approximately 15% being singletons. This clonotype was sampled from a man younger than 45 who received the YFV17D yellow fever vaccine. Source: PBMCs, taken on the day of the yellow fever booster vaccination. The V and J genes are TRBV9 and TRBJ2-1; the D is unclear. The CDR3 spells CASSFGPPRQSSYNEQFF. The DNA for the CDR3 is TGTGCCAGCAGCTTTGGACCACCCCGACAAAGCTCCTACAATGAGCAGTTCTTC.